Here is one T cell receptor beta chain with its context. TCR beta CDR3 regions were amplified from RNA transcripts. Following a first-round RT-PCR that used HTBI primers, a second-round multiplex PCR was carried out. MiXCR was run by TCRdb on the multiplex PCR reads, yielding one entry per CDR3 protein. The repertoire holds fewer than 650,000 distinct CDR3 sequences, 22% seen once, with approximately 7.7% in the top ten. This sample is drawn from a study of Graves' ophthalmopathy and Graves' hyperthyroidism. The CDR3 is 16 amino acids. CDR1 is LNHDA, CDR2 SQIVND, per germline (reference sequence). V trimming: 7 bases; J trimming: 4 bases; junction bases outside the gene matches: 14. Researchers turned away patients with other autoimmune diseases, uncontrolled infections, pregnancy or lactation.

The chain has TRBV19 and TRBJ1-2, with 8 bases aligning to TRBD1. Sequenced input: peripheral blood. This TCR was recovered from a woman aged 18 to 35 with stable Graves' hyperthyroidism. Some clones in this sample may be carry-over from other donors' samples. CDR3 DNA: TGTGCCAGTACCCACGCCGGACAGGGAGAAATCTATGGCTACACCTTC. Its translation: CASTHAGQGEIYGYTF.